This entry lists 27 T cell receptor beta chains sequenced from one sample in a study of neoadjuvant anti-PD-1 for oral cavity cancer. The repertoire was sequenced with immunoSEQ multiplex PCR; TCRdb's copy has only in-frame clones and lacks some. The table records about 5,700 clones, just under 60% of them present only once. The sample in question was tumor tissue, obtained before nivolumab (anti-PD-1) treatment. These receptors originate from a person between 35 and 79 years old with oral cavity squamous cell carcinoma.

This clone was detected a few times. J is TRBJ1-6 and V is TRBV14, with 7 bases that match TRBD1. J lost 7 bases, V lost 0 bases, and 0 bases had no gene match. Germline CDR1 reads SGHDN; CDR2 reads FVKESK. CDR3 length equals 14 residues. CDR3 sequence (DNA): TGTGCCAGCAGCCAAGACAGGGGGAATTCACCCCTCCACTTT. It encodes CASSQDRGNSPLHF.

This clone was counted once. The CDR3 coding sequence is TGCAGCGTTGAACTGGGGGGAAAATACGAGCAGTACTTC. Translating gives CSVELGGKYEQYF. This chain connects TRBV29-1 to TRBJ2-7; the D gene is possibly TRBD2 (6 bases). Germline V gives CDR1 SQVTM, CDR2 ANQGSEA. This CDR3 comprises 13 residues. V lost 2 bases and J lost 4, with 12 bases in between.

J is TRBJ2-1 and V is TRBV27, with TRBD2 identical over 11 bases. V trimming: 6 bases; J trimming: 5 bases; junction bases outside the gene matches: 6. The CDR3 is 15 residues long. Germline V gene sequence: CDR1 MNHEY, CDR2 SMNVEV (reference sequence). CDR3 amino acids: CASRVGTSGNNEQFF. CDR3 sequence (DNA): TGTGCCAGCAGGGTAGGGACTAGCGGAAACAATGAGCAGTTCTTC.

CDR3 in DNA: TGTGCCAGCAGCCCCCACGCCTGGGGGCAGTATTTT. It specifies CASSPHAWGQYF. This chain links TRBV7-2 with TRBJ2-3; no clear D gene. This CDR3 region has 12 residues. From germline, CDR1 is SGHTA and CDR2 FQGNSA. Trimming stripped 5 bases from V and 11 bases from J, with 14 bases between.

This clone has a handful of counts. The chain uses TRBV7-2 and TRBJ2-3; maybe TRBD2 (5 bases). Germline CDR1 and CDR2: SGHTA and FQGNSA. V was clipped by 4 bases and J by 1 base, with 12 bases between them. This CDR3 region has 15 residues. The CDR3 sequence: CASSYRGIGTDTQYF. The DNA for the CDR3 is TGTGCCAGCAGCTATCGGGGTATAGGCACAGATACGCAGTATTTT.

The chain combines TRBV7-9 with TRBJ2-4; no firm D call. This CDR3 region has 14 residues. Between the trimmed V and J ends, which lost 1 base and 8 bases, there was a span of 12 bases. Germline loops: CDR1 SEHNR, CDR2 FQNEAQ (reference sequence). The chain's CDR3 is CASSLGLSTDIQYF. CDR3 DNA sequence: TGTGCCAGCAGCTTAGGTCTAAGTACGGACATTCAGTACTTC.

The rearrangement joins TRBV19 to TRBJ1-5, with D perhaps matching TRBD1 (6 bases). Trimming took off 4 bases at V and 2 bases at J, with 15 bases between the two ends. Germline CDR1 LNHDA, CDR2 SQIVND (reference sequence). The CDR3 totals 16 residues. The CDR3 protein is CASSRAGRGRNQPQHF. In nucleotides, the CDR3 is TGTGCCAGTAGTAGAGCTGGCCGGGGGCGCAATCAGCCCCAGCATTTT.

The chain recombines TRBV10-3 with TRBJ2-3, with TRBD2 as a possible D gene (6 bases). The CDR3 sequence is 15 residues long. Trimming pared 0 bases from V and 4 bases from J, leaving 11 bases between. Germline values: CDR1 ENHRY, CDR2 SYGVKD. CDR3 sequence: CAISESMVAADTQYF. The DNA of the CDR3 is TGTGCCATCAGTGAGTCGATGGTAGCGGCAGATACGCAGTATTTT.

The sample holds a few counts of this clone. DNA of the CDR3: TGTGCCAGCAGTAGCATGAGGGACGGCTACACCTTC. Its protein is CASSSMRDGYTF. V usage is TRBV6-4 and J usage is TRBJ1-2; a possible D gene is TRBD1 (5 bases). There are 12 residues in the CDR3. CDR1 is MRHNA and CDR2 is SNTAGT in the germline V gene. Trimming stripped 5 bases from V and 8 bases from J, with 12 bases between.

CDR3 coding DNA: TGTGCCAGCAGTCGGACGGAGCAGAACACTGAAGCTTTCTTT. It codes for CASSRTEQNTEAFF. This chain links TRBV6-5 with TRBJ1-1; D unresolved. The germline CDR1 and CDR2 sequences are MNHEY and SVGAGI. The germline V and J ends were trimmed by 5 bases and 1 base, with 11 bases remaining between them. The CDR3 totals 14 residues.

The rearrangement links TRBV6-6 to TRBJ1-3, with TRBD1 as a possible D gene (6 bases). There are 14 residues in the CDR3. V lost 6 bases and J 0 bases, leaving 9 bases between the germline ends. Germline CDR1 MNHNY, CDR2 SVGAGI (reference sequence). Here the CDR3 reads CASRDSVSGNTIYF. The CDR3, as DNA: TGTGCCAGCAGGGACAGTGTCTCTGGAAACACCATATATTTT.

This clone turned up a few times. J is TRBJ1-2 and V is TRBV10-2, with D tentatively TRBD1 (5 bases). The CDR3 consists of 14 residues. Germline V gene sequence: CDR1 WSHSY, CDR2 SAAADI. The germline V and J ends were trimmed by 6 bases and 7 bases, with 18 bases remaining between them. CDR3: CASSPGTRGAGYTF. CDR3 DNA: TGCGCCAGCAGCCCCGGGACCCGAGGGGCTGGCTACACCTTC.

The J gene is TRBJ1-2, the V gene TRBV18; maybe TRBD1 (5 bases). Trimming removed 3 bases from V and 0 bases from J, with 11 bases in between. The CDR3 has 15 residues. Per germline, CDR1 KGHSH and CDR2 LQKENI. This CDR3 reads CASSPEGSPNYGYTF. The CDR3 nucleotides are TGTGCCAGCTCACCGGAGGGGTCCCCTAACTATGGCTACACCTTC.

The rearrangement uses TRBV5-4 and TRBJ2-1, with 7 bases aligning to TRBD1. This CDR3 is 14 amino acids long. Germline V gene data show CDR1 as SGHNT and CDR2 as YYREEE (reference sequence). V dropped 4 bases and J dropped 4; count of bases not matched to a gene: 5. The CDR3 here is CASSGRTGYNEQFF. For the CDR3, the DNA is TGTGCCAGCAGCGGACGGACAGGATACAATGAGCAGTTCTTC.

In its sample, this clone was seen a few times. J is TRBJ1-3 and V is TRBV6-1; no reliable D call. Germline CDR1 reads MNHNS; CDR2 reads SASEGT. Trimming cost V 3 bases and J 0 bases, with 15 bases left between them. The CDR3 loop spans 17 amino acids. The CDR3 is CASSDYTLVSSGNTIYF. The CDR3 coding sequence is TGTGCCAGCAGTGATTACACCCTAGTGAGCTCTGGAAACACCATATATTTT.

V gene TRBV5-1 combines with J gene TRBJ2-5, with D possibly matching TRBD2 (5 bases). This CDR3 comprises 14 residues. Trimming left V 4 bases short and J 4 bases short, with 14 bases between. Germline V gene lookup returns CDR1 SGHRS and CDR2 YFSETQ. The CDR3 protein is CASSPEAVVETQYF. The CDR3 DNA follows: TGCGCCAGCAGCCCGGAGGCGGTGGTAGAGACCCAGTACTTC.

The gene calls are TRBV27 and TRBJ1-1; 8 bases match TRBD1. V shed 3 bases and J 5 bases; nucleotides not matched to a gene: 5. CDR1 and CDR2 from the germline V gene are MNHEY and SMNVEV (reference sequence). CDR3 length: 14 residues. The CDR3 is CASSLTGAWTEAFF. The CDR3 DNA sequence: TGTGCCAGCAGTTTGACAGGGGCGTGGACTGAAGCTTTCTTT.

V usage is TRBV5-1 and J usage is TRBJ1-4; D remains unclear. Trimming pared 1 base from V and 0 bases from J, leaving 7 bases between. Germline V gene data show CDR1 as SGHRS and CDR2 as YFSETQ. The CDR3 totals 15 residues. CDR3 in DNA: TGCGCCAGCAGCTTGTACAGACCAACTAATGAAAAACTGTTTTTT. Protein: CASSLYRPTNEKLFF.

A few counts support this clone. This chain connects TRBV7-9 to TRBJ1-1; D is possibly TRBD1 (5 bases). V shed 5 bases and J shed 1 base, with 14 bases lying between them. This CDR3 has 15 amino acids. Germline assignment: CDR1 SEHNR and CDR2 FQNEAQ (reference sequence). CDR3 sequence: CASSAPGTWNTEAFF. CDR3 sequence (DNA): TGTGCCAGCAGCGCCCCCGGGACCTGGAACACTGAAGCTTTCTTT.

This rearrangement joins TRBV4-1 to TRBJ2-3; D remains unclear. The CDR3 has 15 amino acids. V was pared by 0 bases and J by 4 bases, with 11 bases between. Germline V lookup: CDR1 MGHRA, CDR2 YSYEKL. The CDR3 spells CASSQEWQAADTQYF. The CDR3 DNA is TGCGCCAGCAGCCAAGAATGGCAGGCGGCAGATACGCAGTATTTT.

Here the CDR3 DNA reads TGCGCCAGCAGCTTGGGGAGTAGGGGAACCTACGAGCAGTACTTC. It yields the protein CASSLGSRGTYEQYF. The chain carries TRBV5-1 and TRBJ2-7; possible D gene TRBD1, 5 bases. Trimming removed 0 bases at V and 2 bases at J, with 12 bases between. Per germline, CDR1 SGHRS and CDR2 YFSETQ. The CDR3 spans 15 residues.

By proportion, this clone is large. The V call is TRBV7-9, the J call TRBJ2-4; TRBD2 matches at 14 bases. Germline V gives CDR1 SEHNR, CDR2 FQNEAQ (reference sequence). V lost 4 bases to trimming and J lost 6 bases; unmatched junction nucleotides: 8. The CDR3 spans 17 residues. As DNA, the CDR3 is TGTGCCAGCAGCTCCAGGACTAGCGGGAGGCAAGGAAACATTCAGTACTTC. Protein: CASSSRTSGRQGNIQYF.

CDR3 nucleotide sequence: TGTGCCAGCAGCCCCCAACAGGGGAACACCGGGGAGCTGTTTTTT. It translates to CASSPQQGNTGELFF. V usage is TRBV7-3 and J usage is TRBJ2-2; a weak D match, TRBD1 (6 bases). Germline V gene sequence: CDR1 SGHTA, CDR2 FQGTGA. Trimming removed 5 bases at V and 1 base at J, with 11 bases between. The CDR3 is 15 amino acids.

The CDR3 reads CASSVGGGRDTQYF. The CDR3, as DNA: TGTGCCAGCAGCGTAGGAGGGGGCAGGGATACGCAGTATTTT. The V call is TRBV9, the J call TRBJ2-3, with 7 bases matching TRBD1. V dropped 0 bases and J dropped 6; count of bases not matched to a gene: 4. Germline lookup yields CDR1 SGDLS and CDR2 YYNGEE. This CDR3 is built from 14 residues.

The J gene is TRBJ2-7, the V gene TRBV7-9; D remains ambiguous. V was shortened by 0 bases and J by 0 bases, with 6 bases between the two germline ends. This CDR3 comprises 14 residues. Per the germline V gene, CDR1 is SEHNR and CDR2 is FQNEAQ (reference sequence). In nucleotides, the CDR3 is TGTGCCAGCAGCTTAGCGCACAGCTCCTACGAGCAGTACTTC. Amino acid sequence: CASSLAHSSYEQYF.

The CDR3 spells CASSEGAGGETQYF. CDR3 in DNA: TGTGCCAGCAGCGAAGGGGCGGGAGGAGAGACCCAGTACTTC. V and J are TRBV7-3 and TRBJ2-5; 8 nucleotides line up with TRBD2. This CDR3 region has 14 residues. Per germline, CDR1 SGHTA and CDR2 FQGTGA. J gave up 4 bases and V 5 bases, and 6 bases lay outside the gene matches. The full variable domain, rest sourced from reference TRBV7-3 and TRBJ2-5, is GAGVSQTPSNKVTEKGKYVELRCDPISGHTALYWYRQSLGQGPEFLIYFQGTGAADDSGLPNDRFFAVRPEGSVSTLKIQRTERGDSAVYLCASSEGAGGETQYFGPGTRLLVL.

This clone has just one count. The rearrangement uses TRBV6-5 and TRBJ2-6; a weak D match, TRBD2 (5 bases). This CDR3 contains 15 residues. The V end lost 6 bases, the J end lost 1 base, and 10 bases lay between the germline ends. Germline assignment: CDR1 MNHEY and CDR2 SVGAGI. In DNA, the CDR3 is TGTGCCAGCAGGTCACGGGATTCTGGGGCCAACGTCCTGACTTTC. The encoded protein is CASRSRDSGANVLTF.